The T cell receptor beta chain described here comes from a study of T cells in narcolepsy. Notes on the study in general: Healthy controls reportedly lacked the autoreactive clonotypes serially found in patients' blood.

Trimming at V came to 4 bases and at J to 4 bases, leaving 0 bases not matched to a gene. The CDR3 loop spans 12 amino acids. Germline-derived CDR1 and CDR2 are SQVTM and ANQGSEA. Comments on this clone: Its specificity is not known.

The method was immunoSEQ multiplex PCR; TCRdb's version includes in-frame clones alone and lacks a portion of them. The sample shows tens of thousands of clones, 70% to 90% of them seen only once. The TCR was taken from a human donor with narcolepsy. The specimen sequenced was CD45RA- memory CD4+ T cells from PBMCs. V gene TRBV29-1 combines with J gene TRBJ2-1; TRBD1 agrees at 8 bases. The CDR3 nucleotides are TGCAGCGTTGGGACAGGGTACAATGAGCAGTTCTTC. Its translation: CSVGTGYNEQFF.